One and the same sample provided the 22 T cell receptor beta chains below, sequenced in a study of T cells in tumors after PD-1 blockade. Repertoires were generated with immunoSEQ multiplex PCR, while TCRdb's copy carries only in-frame clones and drops some. The sample contains 45,000 to 60,000 clones, roughly 80% of which appear only once. Sequences were derived from PBMCs, sampled before anti-PD-1 treatment. The receptor set was obtained from a human donor with basal cell carcinoma.

This rearrangement joins TRBV19 to TRBJ1-4; 8 bases fit TRBD1. There are 17 residues in the CDR3. The V and J ends lost 2 bases and 4 bases, in that order; junction bases with no gene match: 9. Per the germline V gene, CDR1 is LNHDA and CDR2 is SQIVND (reference sequence). The CDR3 spells CASSIRQGKVNNEKLFF. The CDR3 coding sequence is TGTGCCAGTAGTATACGACAGGGGAAGGTGAATAATGAAAAACTGTTTTTT.

J is TRBJ1-2 and V is TRBV3-1 (or the pseudogene TRBV3-2); TRBD1 matches at 9 bases. Germline CDR1 LGHDT, CDR2 YNNKEL (reference sequence). The CDR3 contains 16 residues. Losses at the gene ends were 0 bases for V and 3 bases for J; bases not matched to a gene: 5. In DNA form, the CDR3 reads TGTGCCAGCAGCCAAGATGGACAGGGGCGATACTATGGCTACACCTTC. Translated: CASSQDGQGRYYGYTF.

J is TRBJ2-1 and V is TRBV5-1; weak D call: TRBD1 (5 bases). The CDR3 loop spans 14 amino acids. V was cut by 4 bases and J by 5 bases, with 13 bases left in between. Germline V gives CDR1 SGHRS, CDR2 YFSETQ. The CDR3 bases are TGCGCCAGCAGCAAAGACCAGGGTCACAATGAGCAGTTCTTC. It is translated as CASSKDQGHNEQFF.

The chain is built from TRBV2 and TRBJ2-1; TRBD2 matches at 7 bases. Looked up from germline, CDR1 is SNHLY and CDR2 is FYNNEI. The CDR3 totals 15 residues. V shed 2 bases and J 0 bases; nucleotides not matched to a gene: 1. Here the CDR3 DNA reads TGTGCCAGCAGTGAATGGGGGGGCTCCTACAATGAGCAGTTCTTC. Its protein is CASSEWGGSYNEQFF.

The chain links TRBV3-1 (or the pseudogene TRBV3-2) to TRBJ1-2, with 9 bases matching TRBD1. V was clipped by 1 base and J by 7 bases; unmatched bases: 4. Germline CDR1 reads LGHDT; CDR2 reads YNNKEL (reference sequence). The CDR3 runs 14 residues. CDR3 sequence reads: CASSQAGQGLGYTF. As DNA, the CDR3 is TGTGCCAGCAGCCAAGCGGGACAGGGCCTTGGCTACACCTTC.

The V gene is TRBV3-1 (or the pseudogene TRBV3-2), the J gene TRBJ1-5; D remains ambiguous. Germline V CDR1 and CDR2: LGHDT, YNNKEL (reference sequence). Trimming removed 3 bases from V and 6 bases from J, with 9 bases in between. CDR3 length: 13 amino acids. CDR3 DNA sequence: TGTGCCAGCAGCCAGGAGGACGGTCAGCCCCAGCATTTT. Translation: CASSQEDGQPQHF.

The chain carries TRBV29-1 and TRBJ2-7; D is possibly TRBD2 (7 bases). V lost 4 bases, J lost 3 bases, and 13 bases lay in between. This CDR3 comprises 13 residues. Germline V lookup: CDR1 SQVTM, CDR2 ANQGSEA. CDR3 bases: TGCAGCGTTGCTAAGGGGGGGTACTACGAGCAGTACTTC. This encodes CSVAKGGYYEQYF.

A few counts support this clone. The rearrangement links TRBV25-1 to TRBJ1-1, with D perhaps matching TRBD1 (6 bases). The germline V and J ends were trimmed by 6 bases and 1 base, with 6 bases remaining between them. Germline CDR1 and CDR2: MGHDK and SYGVNS. The CDR3 sequence is 12 residues long. CDR3 sequence: CASRQGNTEAFF. CDR3 nucleotides: TGTGCCAGCAGACAGGGGAACACTGAAGCTTTCTTT.

The chain links TRBV6-6 to TRBJ2-1; weak D call: TRBD2 (6 bases). The CDR3 length is 11 residues. Germline lookup yields CDR1 MNHNY and CDR2 SVGAGI (reference sequence). Trimming took 9 bases from V and 8 from J, leaving 11 bases between them. The CDR3 loop is CASGGVHEQFF. The CDR3 region has the DNA TGTGCCAGTGGAGGGGTCCATGAGCAGTTCTTC.

This chain uses TRBV10-3 with TRBJ2-3; D assignment may be TRBD1 or TRBD2 (5 bases each). The V gene lost 8 bases and the J gene lost 0 bases, with 9 bases spanning the gap. This CDR3 is 13 amino acids long. CDR1 ENHRY and CDR2 SYGVKD come from the germline V gene. The DNA of the CDR3 is TGTGCCATCGAGGGGTCTAGCACAGATACGCAGTATTTT. Protein product: CAIEGSSTDTQYF.

In its sample, this clone was seen once. V usage is TRBV2 and J usage is TRBJ2-1; TRBD1 aligns across 9 bases. Per the germline V gene, CDR1 is SNHLY and CDR2 is FYNNEI. The CDR3 has 13 amino acids. In nucleotides, the CDR3 is TGTGCTAGTGCCGGGACAGGGAAGGGTGAGCAGTTCTTC. Its protein product is CASAGTGKGEQFF.

The J gene is TRBJ1-2, the V gene TRBV19; D call uncertain. This CDR3 region has 12 residues. Germline V lookup: CDR1 LNHDA, CDR2 SQIVND (reference sequence). Between the trimmed V and J ends, which lost 3 bases and 6 bases, there was a span of 8 bases. CDR3 amino acids: CASSITGDGYTF. The CDR3 DNA reads as TGTGCCAGTAGTATCACCGGCGATGGCTACACCTTC. The whole variable domain, filled in from reference TRBV19 and TRBJ1-2, reads DGGITQSPKYLFRKEGQNVTLSCEQNLNHDAMYWYRQDPGQGLRLIYYSQIVNDFQKGDIAEGYSVSREKKESFPLTVTSAQKNPTAFYLCASSITGDGYTFGSGTRLTVV.

The genes are TRBV7-9 and TRBJ2-7; D might be TRBD1 (6 bases). From germline, CDR1 is SEHNR and CDR2 FQNEAQ (reference sequence). V lost 5 bases, J lost 4 bases, and 9 bases lay in between. The CDR3 consists of 12 residues. Written as DNA, the CDR3 is TGTGCCAGCAGCCAAACAGGGTACGAGCAGTACTTC. This translates into CASSQTGYEQYF.

The rearrangement links TRBV7-6 to TRBJ1-3; D gene ambiguous. Trimming removed 2 bases at V and 0 bases at J, with 11 bases between. The germline V gene has CDR1 SGHVS and CDR2 FNYEAQ. The CDR3 is 16 residues long. As DNA, the CDR3 is TGTGCCAGCAGCTTACTAGAAGGCCCCTCTGGAAACACCATATATTTT. Its translation is CASSLLEGPSGNTIYF.

This chain uses TRBV5-4 with TRBJ1-4, with D perhaps TRBD1 (6 bases). Germline V gene sequence: CDR1 SGHNT, CDR2 YYREEE (reference sequence). The V gene lost 0 bases and the J gene lost 0 bases, with 12 bases spanning the gap. This CDR3 has 17 amino acids. The CDR3 here is CASSLVIRGSTNEKLFF. CDR3 sequence (DNA): TGTGCCAGCAGCTTGGTGATCAGGGGATCAACTAATGAAAAACTGTTTTTT.

This sequence joins TRBV11-3 and TRBJ2-1; possibly TRBD1 or TRBD2 for D (5 bases each). The V gene's germline CDR1 is SGHNT and CDR2 YENEEA. V dropped 0 bases and J dropped 12 bases, with 30 bases sitting between them. The CDR3 runs to 19 residues. CDR3 sequence: CASSLEGRWGTQNFDGQFF. The DNA of the CDR3 is TGTGCCAGCAGCTTAGAAGGTCGTTGGGGGACCCAGAATTTCGATGGGCAGTTCTTC. The full variable domain, in which reference TRBV11-3 and TRBJ2-1 provide the parts outside the CDR3, is EAGVVQSPRYKIIEKKQPVAFWCNPISGHNTLYWYLQNLGQGPELLIRYENEEAVDDSQLPKDRFSAERLKGVDSTLKIQPAELGDSAVYLCASSLEGRWGTQNFDGQFFGPGTRLTVL.

V is TRBV5-1 and J is TRBJ1-1; D call uncertain. In germline, CDR1 is SGHRS, CDR2 YFSETQ. V lost 5 bases to trimming and J lost 4 bases, with 12 bases between them. The CDR3 totals 13 residues. This chain's CDR3 is CASSAQTGTEAFF. CDR3 sequence (DNA): TGCGCCAGCAGTGCTCAGACGGGCACTGAAGCTTTCTTT.

The chain employs TRBV30 and TRBJ1-4; a weak D match, TRBD1 (6 bases). V was shortened by 2 bases and J by 13 bases, with 23 bases between the two germline ends. CDR1 and CDR2 from the germline V gene are GTSNPN and SVGIG (reference sequence). This CDR3 region has 15 residues. The CDR3 DNA follows: TGTGCCTGGAGTCTCTTCTCGGGACGGCGAGGGGGACTGTTTTTT. The encoded protein is CAWSLFSGRRGGLFF.

This rearrangement joins TRBV19 to TRBJ2-5, with D unclear. V was trimmed by 3 bases and J by 5 bases, leaving 10 bases between them. The CDR3 totals 13 residues. CDR1 LNHDA and CDR2 SQIVND come from the germline V gene (reference sequence). This CDR3 is CASSIYGWETQYF. For the CDR3, the DNA is TGTGCCAGTAGTATTTACGGATGGGAGACCCAGTACTTC.

This clone appeared a single time. The rearrangement links TRBV12-3 or TRBV12-4 to TRBJ1-2; the match to TRBD1 covers 7 bases. The CDR3 length is 13 residues. Germline trimming cut 5 bases from V and 6 bases from J; bases unmatched to any gene: 6. CDR3 in amino acids: CASSPRQGNGYTF. DNA for the CDR3: TGTGCCAGCAGTCCCCGACAGGGAAATGGCTACACCTTC.

This chain links TRBV5-1 with TRBJ2-1; D is tentatively TRBD1 or TRBD2 (6 bases each). Trimming stripped 0 bases from V and 0 bases from J, with 7 bases between. This CDR3 region has 15 residues. Germline V gene lookup returns CDR1 SGHRS and CDR2 YFSETQ. CDR3 coding DNA: TGCGCCAGCAGCTTGGAGGGGGGCTCCTACAATGAGCAGTTCTTC. Translation: CASSLEGGSYNEQFF.

The table lists this clone with a few counts. The CDR3 reads CASSKAGLEEKGQYF. The DNA of the CDR3 is TGTGCCAGCAGTAAAGCGGGACTTGAGGAAAAGGGTCAGTACTTC. The gene calls are TRBV28 and TRBJ2-4; 7 positions agree with TRBD2. The CDR3 contains 15 residues. Germline CDR1 and CDR2: MDHEN and SYDVKM. The J segment lost 12 bases and the V segment lost 5 bases, leaving 16 bases of the junction unmatched.